The 20 T cell receptor beta chains below come from one sample, sequenced in a study of CD8+CD57+ T cells in acquired aplastic anemia. The template for TCR beta VDJ and CDR3 sequence profiling was genomic DNA. TCRdb reprocessed the reads via MiXCR and lists one record per CDR3 protein. The top ten hold roughly 70% of the sample, which has some 82,000 distinct CDR3 sequences, approximately 46% seen once. The sequencing input was sorted CD4+, CD8+, or CD8+CD57+ T cells (not recorded which) from PBMCs. These receptors were obtained from a human donor in good health, serving as a control.

This sequence joins TRBV6-1 and TRBJ2-1, with D perhaps matching TRBD2 (5 bases). The germline V gene has CDR1 MNHNS and CDR2 SASEGT. This CDR3 comprises 14 residues. The germline V and J ends were trimmed by 6 bases and 8 bases, with 17 bases remaining between them. Here the CDR3 reads CASREESHRDEQFF. Written as DNA, the CDR3 is TGTGCCAGCAGGGAGGAGTCACATCGCGATGAGCAGTTCTTC.

This chain connects TRBV29-1 to TRBJ2-7, with 9 bases fitting TRBD1. This CDR3 comprises 14 residues. Germline V gives CDR1 SQVTM, CDR2 ANQGSEA. Trimming removed 3 bases from V and 5 bases from J; junction bases left unmatched: 8. CDR3 in DNA: TGCAGCGTTGAGACCGGGACAGGGTACCACGAGCAGTACTTC. Translation gives CSVETGTGYHEQYF.

The rearrangement joins TRBV30 to TRBJ2-7; 9 nucleotides line up with TRBD2. Per germline, CDR1 GTSNPN and CDR2 SVGIG (reference sequence). There are 17 residues in the CDR3. V dropped 0 bases and J dropped 4; count of bases not matched to a gene: 13. The CDR3 DNA sequence: TGTGCCTGGAGTGTAGGTGTCGTGACTAGCGGAGTATACGAGCAGTACTTC. Translated: CAWSVGVVTSGVYEQYF. The full variable domain, completed using reference TRBV30 and TRBJ2-7, is SQTIHQWPATLVQPVGSPLSLECTVEGTSNPNLYWYRQAAGRGLQLLFYSVGIGQISSEVPQNLSASRPQDRQFILSSKKLLLSDSGFYLCAWSVGVVTSGVYEQYFGPGTRLTVT.

This clonotype was detected many times. The chain recombines TRBV9 with TRBJ2-5; TRBD1 might be the D (6 bases). Trimming took 0 bases from V and 5 from J, leaving 14 bases between them. Germline CDR1 reads SGDLS; CDR2 reads YYNGEE. The CDR3 spans 15 residues. CDR3 sequence reads: CASSVELGRGETQYF. The DNA of the CDR3 is TGTGCCAGCAGCGTAGAGCTGGGAAGGGGGGAGACCCAGTACTTC.

J is TRBJ1-2 and V is TRBV20-1; 7 bases fit TRBD1. V dropped 1 base and J dropped 4; count of bases not matched to a gene: 12. The CDR3 consists of 16 residues. The germline CDR1 and CDR2 sequences are DFQATT and SNEGSKA (reference sequence). The CDR3 loop is CSARGIGQGDSYGYTF. The CDR3 DNA follows: TGCAGTGCTAGAGGTATAGGGCAGGGGGATAGCTATGGCTACACCTTC.

This chain connects TRBV24-1 to TRBJ1-2; D not resolved. The germline CDR1 and CDR2 sequences are KGHDR and SFDVKD. V dropped 1 base and J dropped 8 bases, with 7 bases sitting between them. CDR3 length equals 12 residues. The CDR3 DNA sequence: TGTGCCACCAGTGATTTCAGCTCGGGCTACACCTTC. It yields the protein CATSDFSSGYTF.

This clonotype was picked up a small number of times. This sequence joins TRBV27 and TRBJ1-1; a possible D gene is TRBD1 (5 bases). Trimming cost V 9 bases and J 10 bases, with 21 bases left between them. CDR1 is MNHEY, CDR2 SMNVEV, per germline (reference sequence). This CDR3 comprises 13 residues. The CDR3, as DNA: TGTGCCAGTAGCCAGGGACTTACCGGAGCAGCTTTCTTT. It encodes CASSQGLTGAAFF.

The chain uses TRBV7-9 and TRBJ1-3; D is unresolved. The CDR3 has 13 residues. Germline V gene data show CDR1 as SEHNR and CDR2 as FQNEAQ (reference sequence). V lost 1 base, J lost 2 bases, and 3 bases lay in between. CDR3 sequence: CASSLGAGNTIYF. In DNA, the CDR3 is TGTGCCAGCAGCTTAGGGGCTGGAAACACCATATATTTT. Drawing the rest from reference TRBV7-9 and TRBJ1-3, the complete variable domain is DTGVSQNPRHKITKRGQNVTFRCDPISEHNRLYWYRQTLGQGPEFLTYFQNEAQLEKSRLLSDRFSAERPKGSFSTLEIQRTEQGDSAMYLCASSLGAGNTIYFGEGSWLTVV.

Note on this clonotype: Possible read error: a much larger clone is one base away. The chain is built from TRBV19 and TRBJ2-7; D remains unclear. The CDR3 extends over 12 amino acids. V shed 9 bases and J shed 8 bases, with 17 bases lying between them. Germline values: CDR1 LNHDA, CDR2 SQIVND (reference sequence). CDR3 amino acids: CASSTDINKQYF. CDR3 bases: TGTGCCAGCAGCACTGACATCAACAAGCAGTACTTC.

The J gene is TRBJ2-1, the V gene TRBV7-6; 11 bases agree with TRBD2. Germline V gene sequence: CDR1 SGHVS, CDR2 FNYEAQ. J gave up 9 bases and V 5 bases, and 9 bases lay outside the gene matches. The CDR3 covers 15 residues. CDR3 coding DNA: TGTGCCAGCAGCCCAATAGCGGGGGGGCGAAGTGAGCAGTTCTTC. It codes for CASSPIAGGRSEQFF.

The chain couples TRBV25-1 to TRBJ2-3; 11 bases agree with TRBD2. V was clipped by 4 bases and J by 2 bases; unmatched bases: 11. Germline V gene sequence: CDR1 MGHDK, CDR2 SYGVNS. The CDR3 contains 18 residues. This chain's CDR3 is CASSATATLAGVTDTQYF. The CDR3 coding sequence is TGTGCCAGCAGTGCAACGGCCACACTAGCGGGAGTCACAGATACGCAGTATTTT. The full variable domain, rest sourced from reference TRBV25-1 and TRBJ2-3, is EADIYQTPRYLVIGTGKKITLECSQTMGHDKMYWYQQDPGMELHLIHYSYGVNSTEKGDLSSESTVSRIRTEHFPLTLESARPSHTSQYLCASSATATLAGVTDTQYFGPGTRLTVL.

The chain couples TRBV2 to TRBJ2-5; TRBD1 aligns across 9 bases. Trimming at V came to 1 base and at J to 7 bases, leaving 4 bases not matched to a gene. Germline values: CDR1 SNHLY, CDR2 FYNNEI. This CDR3 contains 14 residues. The CDR3 sequence is CASSEGTGEGTQYF. In nucleotides, the CDR3 is TGTGCCAGCAGTGAAGGGACAGGGGAAGGGACCCAGTACTTC. Together with reference TRBV2 and TRBJ2-5, the CDR3 gives the full variable domain: EPEVTQTPSHQVTQMGQEVILRCVPISNHLYFYWYRQILGQKVEFLVSFYNNEISEKSEIFDDQFSVERPDGSNFTLKIRSTKLEDSAMYFCASSEGTGEGTQYFGPGTRLLVL.

J is TRBJ2-3 and V is TRBV25-1; 9 bases are shared with TRBD2. This CDR3 has 16 residues. The germline gives CDR1 MGHDK, CDR2 SYGVNS. V lost 4 bases, J lost 4 bases, and 9 bases stayed unmatched. The CDR3 spells CASSALAGKRADTQYF. The CDR3 DNA reads as TGTGCCAGCAGTGCCCTAGCGGGGAAGCGAGCAGATACGCAGTATTTT.

This chain connects TRBV11-2 to TRBJ2-1, with 7 bases matching TRBD1. The CDR3 totals 12 residues. After removal of 4 bases from V and 12 bases from J, the junction contained 6 bases not matched to a gene. Germline CDR1 reads SGHAT; CDR2 reads FQNNGV. The DNA of the CDR3 is TGTGCCAGCAGCTACTACGACAGGGTGCAGTTCTTC. Protein product: CASSYYDRVQFF.

A few counts support this clonotype. The chain combines TRBV10-1 with TRBJ1-5; D not resolved. The CDR3 runs 14 residues. V shed 8 bases and J shed 1 base, with 12 bases lying between them. Germline V gene sequence: CDR1 WNHNN, CDR2 SYGVQD (reference sequence). The CDR3 reads CASRNWQSNQPQHF. Here the CDR3 DNA reads TGCGCCAGCCGTAACTGGCAAAGCAATCAGCCCCAGCATTTT.

V gene TRBV19 combines with J gene TRBJ1-2; 7 bases are a match to TRBD1. Germline trimming cut 5 bases from V and 7 bases from J; bases unmatched to any gene: 7. Per the germline V gene, CDR1 is LNHDA and CDR2 is SQIVND (reference sequence). The length of the CDR3 is 13 residues. As DNA, the CDR3 is TGTGCCAGTAGTTACGACAGGGAGCGTGGCTACACCTTC. Protein sequence: CASSYDRERGYTF.

V usage is TRBV10-3 and J usage is TRBJ1-2, with unresolved D. CDR1 and CDR2 from the germline V gene are ENHRY and SYGVKD. The V and J ends lost 0 bases and 5 bases respectively, with 7 bases between them. The CDR3 covers 13 residues. CDR3 bases: TGTGCCATCAGTGAGTCTACAGATTATGGCTACACCTTC. This codes for CAISESTDYGYTF.

The chain links TRBV29-1 to TRBJ2-2, with 10 bases identical to TRBD2. This CDR3 contains 15 residues. With 6 bases clipped from V and 5 bases from J, the junction kept 9 bases outside the gene matches. CDR1 SQVTM and CDR2 ANQGSEA come from the germline V gene. The CDR3 DNA sequence: TGCAGCGTCCTAGCGGGAGATTGGTGGACCGGGGAGCTGTTTTTT. Its translation is CSVLAGDWWTGELFF.

The sample holds a few counts of this clonotype. V gene TRBV29-1 combines with J gene TRBJ2-3; D might be TRBD2 (6 bases). Trimming took off 4 bases at V and 3 bases at J, with 11 bases between the two ends. This CDR3 has 13 amino acids. In germline, CDR1 is SQVTM, CDR2 ANQGSEA. The CDR3, as DNA: TGCAGCGTTGTCGGGGGAGTTACAGATACGCAGTATTTT. Its translation is CSVVGGVTDTQYF.

J is TRBJ1-1 and V is TRBV2; possible D gene TRBD1, 6 bases. Trimming took off 8 bases at V and 3 bases at J, with 13 bases between the two ends. The CDR3 runs to 13 residues. Germline assignment: CDR1 SNHLY and CDR2 FYNNEI. CDR3 coding DNA: TGTGCCAGCCGGAGGGGGGAGGACACTGAAGCTTTCTTT. This encodes CASRRGEDTEAFF.